This T cell receptor (beta chain) is drawn from a study of T cell responses to AZD1222 COVID-19 vaccine. TCRdb's copy holds only in-frame clones and misses some; the assay was immunoSEQ multiplex PCR. The sample includes tens of thousands of clones, 88% of them seen just once. The table lists this clone with a count of one. Antigen specificity is unknown. Whole-study findings and limits: Donors in the cohort were predominantly white British and more often female, and clonal diversity was possibly underestimated. Unmutated regions of variants are reportedly targeted by nearly half of spike-specific TCRs.

The CDR3 spans 15 residues. Trimming pared 4 bases from V and 3 bases from J, leaving 16 bases between. Germline lookup yields CDR1 SGHRS and CDR2 YFSETQ. The rearrangement uses TRBV5-1 and TRBJ2-5; D may be TRBD1 (8 bases). This receptor was identified in an adult who received the AZD1222 COVID-19 vaccine. The sequences come from peripheral blood, collected 28 days after the second AZD1222 dose. The CDR3 here is CASSAQGGKKETQYF. CDR3 DNA: TGCGCCAGCAGCGCACAGGGGGGGAAAAAAGAGACCCAGTACTTC.